This TCR beta chain was profiled in a study of T cell repertoires in cytomegalovirus infection (dated by TCRdb to about 2019). Background on the whole study: Alongside well-studied HLA-B-restricted epitopes, the peptide stimulations were aimed at recently identified HLA-C-restricted CMV epitopes, whose presentation resists viral immunomodulation. The HLA type of each donor mattered for the analysis, because public TCR beta signatures pointed to carriage of CMV infection along with the matching HLA type. Overall study outcomes, separate from this receptor: In the ex vivo response, HLA-C-restricted CMV-specific TCR beta clonotypes were dominant, and in two of eight donors the single most frequent clonotype came from this HLA-C-restricted group. In both this cohort and an independent cohort of approximately 350 donors, the cumulative frequency of public TCR beta family members distinguished carriers of CMV infection plus the relevant HLA type.

This sample was sequenced with an Illumina HiSeq 1500. In-frame beta chains were kept once TCRdb had trimmed the public reads at Q25 with fastp and called clones with MiXCR. Each record represents a unique CDR3 protein, reported with the most common genes and DNA among its rows. The sample table contains about 890,000 distinct CDR3 sequences; only one count was recorded for around 29% of them. The ten largest clonotypes hold about 14% of the sample. This clonotype was recorded a few times. No cognate antigen has been identified for it. No base quality values were provided; no much bigger clone lies one nucleotide off. The treatment or condition label corresponds to: in vitro stimulation with specific CMV peptide epitopes to enrich CMV-specific T cells. The sequencing used cultured CD8+ T cells from PBMCs, collected from culture after CMV antigen stimulation. This sequence was found in a human donor in good health (CMV status not recorded). Some clones in this sample may be carry-over from other donors' samples.

The CDR3 loop reads CASSSLGQGDEKLFF. The DNA reads as follows: TGTGCCAGCAGTTCCCTGGGACAGGGGGATGAAAAACTGTTTTTT. The rearrangement combines TRBV12-3 or TRBV12-4 with TRBJ1-4; TRBD1 lines up with 11 middle nucleotides. The CDR3, cysteine through phenylalanine, is 15 amino acids long. The only DNA kept is the CDR3, 45 bases in frame from the first base. V ends up 4 bases short and J 6 bases short, with an unmatched junction base count of 4.